This is a list of T cell receptor beta chains from one sample in a study of shared clonotypes between healthy human individuals. Measured with immunoSEQ multiplex PCR; TCRdb has only the in-frame clones, and not every one. The sample holds some 700,000 clones, roughly 87% seen once. Material for sequencing was memory CD8+ T cells from PBMCs. The receptors originated from a man younger than 35 in good health. Some clones in this sample may be carry-over from other donors' samples. CDR3s include the opening cysteine and the closing phenylalanine or tryptophan. Each record gives: V gene, J gene, D gene, clone size, CDR3 DNA, CDR3 protein. A D gene is named only where the DNA matches it firmly. Size is omitted from some rows. Given values are once, few, many or a class for expanded clones.

TRBV7-9	TRBJ2-7	.	.	TGTGCCAGCAGCTTACCGACTTCATTATCCTACGAGCAGTACTTC	CASSLPTSLSYEQYF
TRBV4-2	TRBJ2-3	.	.	TGTGCCAGCAGCCAAGTGGGCGGAGAGGATACGCAGTATTTT	CASSQVGGEDTQYF
TRBV6-1	TRBJ2-3	TRBD1	once	TGTGCCTGTCGGACAGGGCCTAGCACAGATACGCAGTATTTT	CACRTGPSTDTQYF
TRBV20-1	TRBJ1-4	.	.	TGCAGTGCTAGAGGCTCTGAAAAACTGTTTTTT	CSARGSEKLFF
TRBV6-5	TRBJ1-2	.	.	TGTGCCAGCAGTTACTTAATCGAGGGAGGTGACTATGGCTACACCTTC	CASSYLIEGGDYGYTF
TRBV27	TRBJ2-7	.	.	TGTGCCAGCAGTTTATCAGGGGCTTCCTACGAGCAGTACTTC	CASSLSGASYEQYF
TRBV6-6	TRBJ2-3	.	.	TGTGCCAGCAGCGACGGAGCGGCAATCACAGATACGCAGTATTTT	CASSDGAAITDTQYF
TRBV10-2	TRBJ2-7	.	.	TGCGCCAGCAGTGAACCAAGACTAGAGTCTGTTTACGAGCAGTACTTC	CASSEPRLESVYEQYF
TRBV4-1	TRBJ1-1	.	.	TGCGCCAGCAGCCAAGAGGATCTCGAAGGCACTGAAGCTTTCTTT	CASSQEDLEGTEAFF
TRBV29-1	TRBJ1-2	.	.	TGCAGCGGCCAAACCAGAGAGGCTTATGGCTACACCTTC	CSGQTREAYGYTF
TRBV4-1	TRBJ2-3	TRBD2	once	TGCGCCAGCAGAACTAGCGGGAGAACAGATACGCAGTATTTT	CASRTSGRTDTQYF